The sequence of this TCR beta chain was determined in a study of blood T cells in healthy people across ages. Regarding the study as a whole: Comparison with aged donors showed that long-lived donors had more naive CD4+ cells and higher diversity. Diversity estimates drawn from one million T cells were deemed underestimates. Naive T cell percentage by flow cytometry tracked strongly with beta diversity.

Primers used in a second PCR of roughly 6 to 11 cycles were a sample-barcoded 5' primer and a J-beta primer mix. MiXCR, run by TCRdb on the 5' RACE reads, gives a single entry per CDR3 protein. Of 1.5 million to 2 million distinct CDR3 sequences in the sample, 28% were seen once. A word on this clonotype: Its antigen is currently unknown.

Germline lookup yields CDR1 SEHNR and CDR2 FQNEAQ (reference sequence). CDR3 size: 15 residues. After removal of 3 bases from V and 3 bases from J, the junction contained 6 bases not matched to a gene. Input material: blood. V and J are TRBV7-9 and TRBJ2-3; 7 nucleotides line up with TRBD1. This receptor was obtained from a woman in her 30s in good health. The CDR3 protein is CASSFPDRATDTQYF. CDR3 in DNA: TGTGCCAGCAGCTTCCCCGACAGGGCAACAGATACGCAGTATTTT. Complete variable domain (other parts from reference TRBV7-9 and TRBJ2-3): DTGVSQNPRHKITKRGQNVTFRCDPISEHNRLYWYRQTLGQGPEFLTYFQNEAQLEKSRLLSDRFSAERPKGSFSTLEIQRTEQGDSAMYLCASSFPDRATDTQYFGPGTRLTVL.